The present entry profiles one T cell receptor (beta chain) with its context. The data originate from a study of blood T cell repertoires in COVID-19. Across the study: Material from acute and convalescent COVID-19 was sourced from the United States, Italy and Spain. PBMCs, B-cell-depleted T cells, or T cells provided the cDNA or gDNA that made up the material.

Authors' data handling: Using reference gene primer amplification, nucleated cell counts were estimated. The protocol was immunoSEQ multiplex PCR, while the TCRdb copy is restricted to in-frame clones and leaves out a portion. That table supplies the V and J calls and clone size; D and trimming were determined from the DNA. The sample includes some 200,000 clones, about 80% seen only once; the top ten take roughly 2.3%. The ends lost 6 bases at V and 5 bases at J; junction bases unmatched: 6. Germline V gene lookup returns CDR1 MNHEY and CDR2 SVGAGI. This CDR3 is 15 amino acids long. Input material: peripheral blood. The chain uses TRBV6-5 and TRBJ1-6; 8 bases fit TRBD1. The receptor was isolated from a woman aged 55-69 years with acute or convalescent COVID-19. CDR3 DNA sequence: TGTGCCAGCAGGCTCACAGGGGGGAATAATTCACCCCTCCACTTT. Amino acid sequence: CASRLTGGNNSPLHF.